Presented here are 21 T cell receptor beta chains from one specimen sequenced in a study of cytomegalovirus exposure and HLA in healthy donors. Sequenced by immunoSEQ multiplex PCR; TCRdb stores in-frame clones only, minus some. The data show 300,000 or so clones, approximately 88% seen once. Specimen: PBMCs. The source of these receptors is a young man in good health and CMV-seronegative.

The chain combines TRBV27 with TRBJ1-2; 7 positions agree with TRBD1. Germline CDR1 MNHEY, CDR2 SMNVEV (reference sequence). The CDR3 has 16 residues. The trim removed 6 bases at V and 3 bases at J, leaving 13 bases unmatched. DNA for the CDR3: TGTGCCAGCAGCCATGGGTGGAGGGGGCAACACTATGGCTACACCTTC. This sequence encodes CASSHGWRGQHYGYTF.

This clone was picked up one time. The chain combines TRBV6-1 with TRBJ1-6; 10 bases are a match to TRBD1. The germline V gene encodes CDR1 MNHNS and CDR2 SASEGT. V lost 4 bases and J lost 2; bases outside the gene matches: 2. The CDR3 is 16 amino acids. CDR3 loop: CASSATGGTYNSPLHF. The DNA for the CDR3 is TGTGCCAGCAGTGCGACAGGGGGCACCTATAATTCACCCCTCCACTTT.

This clone appeared a single time. The rearrangement links TRBV13 to TRBJ1-1; tentatively, D is TRBD1 (6 bases). Germline CDR1 and CDR2: PRHDT and FYEKMQ (reference sequence). This CDR3 has 13 amino acids. The germline V and J ends were trimmed by 2 bases and 6 bases, with 10 bases remaining between them. The CDR3 DNA reads TGTGCCAGCAGCTTAATGGGGGCCTCTGAAGCTTTCTTT. Translation: CASSLMGASEAFF.

This chain connects TRBV7-8 to TRBJ1-2, with 8 positions matching TRBD1. V shed 4 bases and J 0 bases; nucleotides not matched to a gene: 7. The germline V gene has CDR1 SGHVS and CDR2 FQNEAQ. This CDR3 is built from 16 residues. CDR3 DNA sequence: TGTGCCAGCAGCTCCAGGACAGGGATCCCTAACTATGGCTACACCTTC. The encoded protein is CASSSRTGIPNYGYTF.

The chain is built from TRBV4-2 and TRBJ2-1; D is unresolved. Germline CDR1 LGHNA, CDR2 YNFKEQ. V was shortened by 0 bases and J by 6 bases, with 12 bases between the two germline ends. The CDR3 length is 15 residues. The CDR3 region is CASSQDGARSNEQFF. CDR3 in DNA: TGTGCCAGCAGCCAAGACGGAGCGAGGTCCAATGAGCAGTTCTTC.

This clone was observed a single time. The chain's CDR3 is CASRKVAGTTGELFF. The DNA for the CDR3 is TGTGCCAGCAGGAAGGTAGCGGGGACCACCGGGGAGCTGTTTTTT. This chain links TRBV9 with TRBJ2-2, with 8 bases identical to TRBD2. CDR3 length: 15 amino acids. Unmatched junction bases numbered 7, after V lost 5 bases and J lost 4 bases. Per germline, CDR1 SGDLS and CDR2 YYNGEE.

This clone was detected once. This sequence joins TRBV19 and TRBJ1-1; D is possibly TRBD1 (6 bases). The CDR3 runs to 13 residues. In germline, CDR1 is LNHDA, CDR2 SQIVND (reference sequence). The ends were cut back, 5 bases at V and 5 bases at J, with 12 bases in the middle. The DNA for the CDR3 is TGTGCCAGTAGTCTCCGGGACACGACTGAAGCTTTCTTT. As protein: CASSLRDTTEAFF.

The genes are TRBV4-1 and TRBJ2-6, with 7 nucleotides matching TRBD1. This CDR3 has 18 residues. CDR1 is MGHRA, CDR2 YSYEKL, per germline. V trimming: 1 base; J trimming: 3 bases; junction bases outside the gene matches: 9. CDR3 sequence: CASSQVGGRGGGANVLTF. CDR3 coding DNA: TGCGCCAGCAGCCAAGTAGGGGGCAGGGGCGGTGGGGCCAACGTCCTGACTTTC.

This chain connects TRBV18 to TRBJ1-3; no clear D gene. V gave up 4 bases and J gave up 2 bases, with 6 bases separating them. The CDR3 loop spans 13 amino acids. Per germline, CDR1 KGHSH and CDR2 LQKENI. The CDR3 sequence: CASSLDTGNTIYF. The CDR3 DNA sequence: TGTGCCAGCTCACTAGACACTGGAAACACCATATATTTT.

This chain uses TRBV1 with TRBJ2-7; the D call in the table, TRBD2, was not verified against the DNA. TRBV1 is designated a pseudogene. This CDR3 is 16 amino acids long. CDR3 sequence reads: CTSSLQTKTRRYEQYF. In DNA form, the CDR3 reads TGCACCAGCAGCCTACAGACAAAAACACGGAGGTACGAGCAGTACTTC.

This clone showed up just once. The J gene is TRBJ2-5, the V gene TRBV5-1, with D maybe TRBD2 (6 bases). The germline V and J ends were trimmed by 4 bases and 1 base, with 14 bases remaining between them. From germline, CDR1 is SGHRS and CDR2 YFSETQ. The CDR3 length is 15 residues. The CDR3 sequence is CASSPGGWSQETQYF. The CDR3 region has the DNA TGCGCCAGCAGCCCTGGAGGGTGGAGCCAAGAGACCCAGTACTTC.

The chain uses TRBV4-1 and TRBJ1-1; unclear D gene. Trimming cost V 5 bases and J 10 bases, with 14 bases left between them. Germline V gene lookup returns CDR1 MGHRA and CDR2 YSYEKL. CDR3 length: 12 residues. CDR3 sequence (DNA): TGCGCCAGCAGCGAGGGTTCAGAGGCAGCTTTCTTT. Residues: CASSEGSEAAFF.

This chain uses TRBV5-1 with TRBJ2-2, with 9 bases lining up with TRBD1. The ends lost 4 bases at V and 6 bases at J; junction bases unmatched: 7. Looked up from germline, CDR1 is SGHRS and CDR2 is YFSETQ. CDR3 size: 15 residues. As DNA, the CDR3 is TGCGCCAGCAGCATTCCAGGGACAGGGTCCGGGGAGCTGTTTTTT. Its protein is CASSIPGTGSGELFF.

V is TRBV15 and J is TRBJ2-1, with 9 nucleotides matching TRBD2. The CDR3 covers 15 residues. Trimming removed 3 bases from V and 4 bases from J; junction bases left unmatched: 4. The germline gives CDR1 LNHNV, CDR2 YYDKDF (reference sequence). CDR3 sequence: CATSSLSGGYNEQFF. The CDR3 nucleotides are TGTGCCACCAGCAGTTTAAGCGGGGGGTACAATGAGCAGTTCTTC.

V and J are TRBV30 and TRBJ2-5, with no clear D. The germline gives CDR1 GTSNPN, CDR2 SVGIG (reference sequence). V lost 0 bases to trimming and J lost 5 bases, with 10 bases between them. The CDR3 covers 13 residues. The CDR3 DNA reads TGTGCCTGGAGTGTTAGACTTGTCGAGACCCAGTACTTC. It codes for CAWSVRLVETQYF.

The count of this clone is one. This chain links TRBV4-3 with TRBJ1-4, with D unclear. Germline V CDR1 and CDR2: LGHNA, YSLEER. This CDR3 has 16 amino acids. V lost 0 bases and J 7 bases, leaving 15 bases between the germline ends. The CDR3 here is CASSQDTGMLGEKLFF. CDR3 coding DNA: TGCGCCAGCAGCCAAGATACGGGGATGTTAGGTGAAAAACTGTTTTTT.

The chain joins TRBV18 to TRBJ2-5; tentative D call: TRBD2 (5 bases). Germline V gene sequence: CDR1 KGHSH, CDR2 LQKENI. This CDR3 has 13 residues. Between the trimmed V and J ends, which lost 6 bases and 2 bases, there was a span of 10 bases. The DNA of the CDR3 is TGTGCCAGCTCCAGCGGAGTTCAAGAGACCCAGTACTTC. Amino acids: CASSSGVQETQYF.

The rearrangement joins TRBV5-6 to TRBJ2-7; D unresolved. Germline V lookup: CDR1 SGHDT, CDR2 YYEEEE. V was shortened by 4 bases and J by 0 bases, with 14 bases between the two germline ends. The CDR3 consists of 15 residues. CDR3 bases: TGTGCCAGCAGCCCCAGGCGCATTAGCTCCTACGAGCAGTACTTC. It yields the protein CASSPRRISSYEQYF. The whole variable domain, remainder taken from reference TRBV5-6 and TRBJ2-7, is DAGVTQSPTHLIKTRGQQVTLRCSPKSGHDTVSWYQQALGQGPQFIFQYYEEEERQRGNFPDRFSGHQFPNYSSELNVNALLLGDSALYLCASSPRRISSYEQYFGPGTRLTVT.

This clone was detected only a few times. The chain has TRBV7-9 and TRBJ2-7; D is possibly TRBD2 (5 bases). There are 12 residues in the CDR3. V gave up 5 bases and J gave up 4 bases, with 9 bases separating them. The germline V gene has CDR1 SEHNR and CDR2 FQNEAQ (reference sequence). The CDR3 region is CASSRGQYEQYF. CDR3 bases: TGTGCCAGCAGCCGAGGGCAGTACGAGCAGTACTTC.

The V call is TRBV7-6, the J call TRBJ2-3; D gene ambiguous. The germline V and J ends were trimmed by 1 base and 0 bases, with 11 bases remaining between them. Germline V gives CDR1 SGHVS, CDR2 FNYEAQ. CDR3 size: 16 residues. The CDR3 DNA sequence: TGTGCCAGCAGCTTAGGAGTTTTCGCTAGCACAGATACGCAGTATTTT. It specifies CASSLGVFASTDTQYF.

The chain links TRBV5-1 to TRBJ2-7; TRBD1 aligns across 7 bases. Germline V lookup: CDR1 SGHRS, CDR2 YFSETQ. The CDR3 totals 15 residues. V was clipped by 1 base and J by 2 bases; unmatched bases: 6. The CDR3: CASSLTRQGTYEQYF. CDR3 nucleotides: TGCGCCAGCAGCTTGACCCGACAGGGTACCTACGAGCAGTACTTC.